The 17 T cell receptor beta chains below come from one sample, sequenced in a study of T cells after yellow fever vaccination. TCRdb recomputed calls from the 5' RACE reads with MiXCR, one row per CDR3 protein. The repertoire includes some 300,000 distinct CDR3 sequences, around 10% of them detected once, and 3% to 3.5% sits in the top ten. The sample in question was CD4+ T cells sorted from PBMCs, obtained 5 days after the yellow fever booster vaccination. All receptors come from a man between 18 and 35 years old who received the YFV17D yellow fever vaccine.

This clonotype was seen at least ten times. V and J are TRBV10-1 and TRBJ2-2, with 10 bases matching TRBD1. There are 14 residues in the CDR3. Germline CDR1 and CDR2: WNHNN and SYGVQD (reference sequence). V was pared by 2 bases and J by 6 bases, with 0 bases of the junction left unmatched. The CDR3 region is CASSEGQGAGELFF. CDR3 bases: TGCGCCAGCAGTGAGGGACAGGGGGCCGGGGAGCTGTTTTTT.

The chain links TRBV9 to TRBJ2-5; D gene unclear. Germline V gene data show CDR1 as SGDLS and CDR2 as YYNGEE. CDR3 size: 15 residues. Trimming cost V 1 base and J 0 bases, with 10 bases left between them. CDR3 sequence reads: CASSVSPANQETQYF. CDR3 DNA: TGTGCCAGCAGCGTATCGCCAGCGAACCAAGAGACCCAGTACTTC.

The V call is TRBV7-3, the J call TRBJ2-3; perhaps D is TRBD1 or TRBD2 (5 bases each). The CDR3 spans 14 residues. Trimming took off 5 bases at V and 6 bases at J, with 15 bases between the two ends. CDR1 and CDR2 from the germline V gene are SGHTA and FQGTGA. In nucleotides, the CDR3 is TGTGCCAGCAGCCCTGGGGGTCCTTTGGATACGCAGTATTTT. Its protein is CASSPGGPLDTQYF.

The gene calls are TRBV24-1 and TRBJ2-7, with 9 bases lining up with TRBD1. This CDR3 comprises 15 residues. Germline CDR1 is KGHDR and CDR2 is SFDVKD. The ends lost 5 bases at V and 5 bases at J; junction bases unmatched: 9. DNA of the CDR3: TGTGCCACCAGTGCCCAGGGACAGGGTGGAGACGAGCAGTACGTC. This translates into CATSAQGQGGDEQYV.

This clonotype was counted a few times. The V and J genes are TRBV3-1 and TRBJ2-7; D ambiguous. Per germline, CDR1 LGHDT and CDR2 YNNKEL (reference sequence). This CDR3 spans 13 amino acids. Trimming stripped 1 base from V and 1 base from J, with 5 bases between. The CDR3 DNA is TGTGCCAGCAGCCAAGGGCGTTCCTACGAGCAGTACTTC. Its protein is CASSQGRSYEQYF.

The V and J genes are TRBV7-2 and TRBJ2-3; 7 bases agree with TRBD2. Unmatched junction bases numbered 9, after V lost 1 base and J lost 2 bases. Germline V gene sequence: CDR1 SGHTA, CDR2 FQGNSA. The CDR3 is made up of 17 amino acids. The CDR3 DNA reads as TGTGCCAGCAGCTTAGGTGCAGGCGGGGGAATCACAGATACGCAGTATTTT. As protein: CASSLGAGGGITDTQYF.

For the CDR3, the DNA is TGCAGCGTTGAGCTTACAGCGAGGAACACTGAAGCTTTCTTT. It codes for CSVELTARNTEAFF. V and J are TRBV29-1 and TRBJ1-1; D not certain. The germline V gene encodes CDR1 SQVTM and CDR2 ANQGSEA. CDR3 length equals 14 residues. Trimming removed 3 bases from V and 1 base from J, with 12 bases in between.

This sequence joins TRBV5-1 and TRBJ2-2, with a tentative D call TRBD2 (6 bases). There are 14 residues in the CDR3. V lost 3 bases and J lost 0, with 6 bases in between. The germline V gene has CDR1 SGHRS and CDR2 YFSETQ. The CDR3 loop reads CASSWEANTGELFF. The CDR3 DNA sequence: TGCGCCAGCAGCTGGGAGGCGAACACCGGGGAGCTGTTTTTT.

The gene calls are TRBV18 and TRBJ1-2, with D hard to call. Germline-derived CDR1 and CDR2 are KGHSH and LQKENI. Trimming cost V 0 bases and J 14 bases, with 16 bases left between them. The CDR3 spans 13 residues. As DNA, the CDR3 is TGTGCCAGCTCACCACCGGAAGGCGTCTACGGTACCTTC. The encoded protein is CASSPPEGVYGTF.

This clonotype was picked up many times. The CDR3 DNA follows: TGTGCCAGCGGAACCCCGGGTTTGGACACTGAAGCTTTCTTT. This gives the protein CASGTPGLDTEAFF. V is TRBV7-9 and J is TRBJ1-1; no clear D. The V end lost 8 bases, the J end lost 3 bases, and 16 bases lay between the germline ends. This CDR3 is 14 amino acids long. Germline V gene sequence: CDR1 SEHNR, CDR2 FQNEAQ (reference sequence).

This clonotype came up a few times. The V and J genes are TRBV18 and TRBJ2-5; D might be TRBD1 (6 bases). The CDR3 is 14 residues long. Germline CDR1 and CDR2: KGHSH and LQKENI. V lost 1 base and J 5 bases, leaving 11 bases between the germline ends. The CDR3 coding sequence is TGTGCCAGCTCACCACTAGCCCAGGGGGAGACCCAGTACTTC. Protein sequence: CASSPLAQGETQYF.

The V and J genes are TRBV29-1 and TRBJ2-5, with 7 bases lining up with TRBD1. The CDR3 runs 12 residues. Trimming at V came to 6 bases and at J to 3 bases, leaving 4 bases not matched to a gene. Germline V CDR1 and CDR2: SQVTM, ANQGSEA. This CDR3 reads CSVGTEKETQYF. DNA of the CDR3: TGCAGCGTGGGGACAGAGAAAGAGACCCAGTACTTC.

The chain is built from TRBV20-1 and TRBJ2-3, with D perhaps matching TRBD2 (5 bases). The CDR3 has 14 amino acids. Germline V gene data show CDR1 as DFQATT and CDR2 as SNEGSKA (reference sequence). Trimming pared 6 bases from V and 0 bases from J, leaving 13 bases between. CDR3 bases: TGCAGTGCGAGGACTCAAACTAGCACAGATACGCAGTATTTT. Translated, it gives CSARTQTSTDTQYF.

V and J are TRBV11-3 and TRBJ1-1; TRBD1 is a possible D gene (5 bases). The CDR3 consists of 13 residues. Deletions cut 5 bases from V and 5 bases from J, with 12 bases between. Germline V gene sequence: CDR1 SGHNT, CDR2 YENEEA. CDR3 nucleotides: TGTGCCAGCAGCCTCAGGGACGGGACTGAAGCTTTCTTT. It yields the protein CASSLRDGTEAFF.

This clonotype was detected a few times. This sequence joins TRBV6-2 or TRBV6-3 and TRBJ2-1, with a tentative D call TRBD2 (6 bases). Trimming left V 6 bases short and J 6 bases short, with 24 bases between. Germline V gene sequence: CDR1 MNHEY, CDR2 SVGEGT. The CDR3 has 17 residues. The CDR3 nucleotides are TGTGCCAGCAGGACTAAAGGGCTTAGCGGTCCGGGCAATGAGCAGTTCTTC. It yields the protein CASRTKGLSGPGNEQFF.

V and J are TRBV18 and TRBJ2-7; D unresolved. The CDR3 consists of 12 residues. The V end lost 5 bases, the J end lost 3 bases, and 8 bases lay between the germline ends. CDR1 and CDR2 (germline): KGHSH, LQKENI. CDR3 region: CASSTDFYEQYF. In nucleotides, the CDR3 is TGTGCCAGCTCAACCGACTTCTACGAGCAGTACTTC.

The rearrangement links TRBV5-6 to TRBJ2-7; TRBD1 matches 10 bases. Germline loops: CDR1 SGHDT, CDR2 YYEEEE. The V and J ends lost 0 bases and 9 bases, in that order; junction bases with no gene match: 9. This CDR3 has 15 amino acids. CDR3 DNA: TGTGCCAGCAGCTTGGCCGGGACAGGGGAGTCTGGGCAGTACGTC. Protein product: CASSLAGTGESGQYV.